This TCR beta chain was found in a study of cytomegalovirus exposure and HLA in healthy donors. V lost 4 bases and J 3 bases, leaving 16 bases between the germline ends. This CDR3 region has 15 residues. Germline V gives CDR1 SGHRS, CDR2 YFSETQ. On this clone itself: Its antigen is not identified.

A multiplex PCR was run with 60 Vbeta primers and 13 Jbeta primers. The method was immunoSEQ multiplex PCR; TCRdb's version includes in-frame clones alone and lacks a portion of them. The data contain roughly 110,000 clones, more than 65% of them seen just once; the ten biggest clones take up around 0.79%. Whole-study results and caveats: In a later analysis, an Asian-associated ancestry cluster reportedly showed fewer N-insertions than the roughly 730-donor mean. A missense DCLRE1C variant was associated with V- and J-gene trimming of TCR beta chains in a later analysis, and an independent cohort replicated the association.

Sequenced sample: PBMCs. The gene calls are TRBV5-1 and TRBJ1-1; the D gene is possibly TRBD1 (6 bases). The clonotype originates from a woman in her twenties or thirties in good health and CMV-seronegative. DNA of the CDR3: TGCGCCAGCAGCCAAGGACCCCCAGGGGACACTGAAGCTTTCTTT. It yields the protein CASSQGPPGDTEAFF.